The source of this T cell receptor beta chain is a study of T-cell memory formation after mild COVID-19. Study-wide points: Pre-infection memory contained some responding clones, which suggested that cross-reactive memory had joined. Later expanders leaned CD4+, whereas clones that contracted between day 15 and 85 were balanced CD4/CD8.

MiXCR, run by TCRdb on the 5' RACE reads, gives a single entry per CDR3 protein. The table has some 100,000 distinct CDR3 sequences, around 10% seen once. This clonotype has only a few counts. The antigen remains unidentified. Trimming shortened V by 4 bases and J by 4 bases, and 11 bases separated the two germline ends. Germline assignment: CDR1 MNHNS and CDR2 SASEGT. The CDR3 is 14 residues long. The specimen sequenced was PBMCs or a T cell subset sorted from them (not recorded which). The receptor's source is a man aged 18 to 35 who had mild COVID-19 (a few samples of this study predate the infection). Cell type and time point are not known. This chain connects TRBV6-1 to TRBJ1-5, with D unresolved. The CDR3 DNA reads TGTGCCAGCAGTGCGGCAGGTATGAATCAGCCCCAGCATTTT. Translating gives CASSAAGMNQPQHF.